The source of this T cell receptor beta chain is a study of blood T cell repertoires in COVID-19. Study in general: The United States, Italy and Spain supplied acute and convalescent COVID-19 samples.

V was clipped by 2 bases and J by 7 bases; unmatched bases: 3. Per germline, CDR1 MNHEY and CDR2 SVGAGI. This CDR3 comprises 13 residues. Study members were between roughly 18 and 100 years old and lived in 25 or so US regions. The assay was immunoSEQ multiplex PCR, and TCRdb's table has in-frame clones only and misses some. The sample lists some 250,000 clones; about 89% were seen once. Sample: PBMCs or T cells enriched from blood (not recorded which). This sequence originates from a middle-aged man who had recovered from COVID-19. This chain connects TRBV6-5 to TRBJ2-7; TRBD1 aligns across 9 bases. The CDR3 sequence: CASSYGTGREQYF. The CDR3 DNA is TGTGCCAGCAGTTACGGGACAGGGAGGGAGCAGTACTTC.